The 19 T cell receptor beta chains reported below all come from one sample, sequenced in a study of blood T cells in healthy people across ages. Together with a sample-barcoded 5' primer, a J-beta primer mix was included in a second PCR lasting roughly 6 to 12 cycles. TCRdb re-called the 5' RACE reads through MiXCR, storing one row per CDR3 protein. The sample records under 1,100,000 distinct CDR3 sequences, around 25% being singletons. These data were also reused for a study on T cells of mothers and their children.

Sample: blood. These receptors came from a girl between 2 and 10 years old in good health.

This clonotype occurred a few times. This rearrangement joins TRBV7-3 to TRBJ1-3; D uncertain. The germline V and J ends were trimmed by 5 bases and 8 bases, with 16 bases remaining between them. Germline V gene sequence: CDR1 SGHTA, CDR2 FQGTGA. The CDR3 totals 14 residues. CDR3 DNA: TGTGCCAGCAGCCCGAAGGGCGCAACAGACACCATATATTTT. It specifies CASSPKGATDTIYF.

The chain recombines TRBV11-1 with TRBJ1-2; the D is unclear. The CDR3 is 13 residues long. Deletions cut 3 bases from V and 2 bases from J, with 7 bases between. Looked up from germline, CDR1 is SGHAT and CDR2 is FQDESV (reference sequence). The CDR3 DNA is TGTGCCAGCAGCTTCGACATCAACTATGGCTACACCTTC. It encodes CASSFDINYGYTF.

CDR3 in amino acids: CASSYSSWVEQFF. The CDR3 region has the DNA TGTGCCAGCAGTTACTCGAGCTGGGTTGAGCAGTTCTTC. The rearrangement links TRBV6-6 to TRBJ2-1; D is ambiguous. CDR3 length: 13 residues. V lost 0 bases and J lost 9, with 9 bases in between. Germline CDR1 and CDR2: MNHNY and SVGAGI (reference sequence).

The CDR3 loop is CASTDFTGNMNTEAFF. In nucleotides, the CDR3 is TGTGCCAGCACCGATTTCACAGGGAACATGAACACTGAAGCTTTCTTT. The genes are TRBV5-6 and TRBJ1-1; D is possibly TRBD1 (6 bases). CDR3 length: 16 residues. The ends were cut back, 6 bases at V and 0 bases at J, with 18 bases in the middle. Germline-derived CDR1 and CDR2 are SGHDT and YYEEEE.

This clonotype was detected only a few times. The chain employs TRBV21-1 and TRBJ2-6; the D call in the table, TRBD1, was not verified against the DNA. TRBV21-1 is shown as a pseudogene. The CDR3 is made up of 18 amino acids. The CDR3 DNA is TGTGCCAGCAGCATTGGGACAGGGGATCGGTCTGGGGCCAACGTCCTGACTTTC. Amino acid sequence: CASSIGTGDRSGANVLTF.

The chain couples TRBV19 to TRBJ1-1, with a possible D match to TRBD1 (5 bases). Trimming removed 5 bases from V and 4 bases from J, with 17 bases in between. CDR3 size: 15 residues. Germline V lookup: CDR1 LNHDA, CDR2 SQIVND (reference sequence). DNA of the CDR3: TGTGCCAGTAGTCCTTTCGGTCAGGGTGGCACTGAAGCTTTCTTT. Amino acids: CASSPFGQGGTEAFF.

This rearrangement joins TRBV27 to TRBJ2-5; TRBD1 aligns across 8 bases. Trimming removed 5 bases from V and 2 bases from J; junction bases left unmatched: 13. Germline V lookup: CDR1 MNHEY, CDR2 SMNVEV (reference sequence). This CDR3 comprises 17 residues. CDR3 in amino acids: CASSTGQGRRGQETQYF. The CDR3 DNA reads as TGTGCCAGCAGTACCGGACAGGGACGGAGGGGGCAAGAGACCCAGTACTTC.

The chain employs TRBV7-3 and TRBJ1-2, with TRBD1 as a possible D gene (5 bases). Germline loops: CDR1 SGHTA, CDR2 FQGTGA. With 6 bases removed from V and 5 bases from J, the gap between germline ends came to 10 bases. This CDR3 region has 12 residues. The DNA of the CDR3 is TGTGCCAGCAGGGACCCAGGGTATGGCTACACCTTC. Its protein product is CASRDPGYGYTF.

This clonotype has more than one count but fewer than ten. The chain has TRBV9 and TRBJ1-1, with no clear D. CDR1 SGDLS and CDR2 YYNGEE come from the germline V gene. Trimming stripped 4 bases from V and 1 base from J, with 5 bases between. The CDR3 spans 12 residues. The CDR3 spells CASSTWNTEAFF. The CDR3 bases are TGTGCCAGCAGCACGTGGAACACTGAAGCTTTCTTT.

This clonotype was detected only a few times. This chain uses TRBV20-1 with TRBJ1-2; TRBD1 is a possible D gene (6 bases). V was cut by 6 bases and J by 8 bases, with 19 bases left in between. This CDR3 spans 13 amino acids. The germline CDR1 and CDR2 sequences are DFQATT and SNEGSKA (reference sequence). The CDR3 region is CSAGGSGVGGYTF. The CDR3 DNA reads TGCAGTGCCGGGGGGTCAGGGGTCGGCGGCTACACCTTC.

In this sample, this clonotype turned up a few times. The chain combines TRBV5-8 with TRBJ2-1; 8 bases are a match to TRBD1. The V and J ends lost 0 bases and 6 bases, in that order; junction bases with no gene match: 5. The CDR3 has 15 residues. Germline CDR1 is SGHTS and CDR2 is YDEGEE. The CDR3 DNA follows: TGTGCCAGCAGCTTGGGAGACAGGGGACGCAATGAGCAGTTCTTC. Its protein is CASSLGDRGRNEQFF.

This clonotype was counted between two and nine times. This chain joins TRBV29-1 and TRBJ2-1, with TRBD2 matching 8 bases. Germline lookup yields CDR1 SQVTM and CDR2 ANQGSEA. The CDR3 runs 13 residues. V lost 3 bases to trimming and J lost 6 bases; unmatched junction nucleotides: 4. The CDR3 is CSVDRLAGNEQFF. The CDR3 DNA follows: TGCAGCGTTGACCGGCTAGCGGGCAATGAGCAGTTCTTC.

The sample holds a few counts of this clonotype. The gene calls are TRBV9 and TRBJ2-5, with D unclear. CDR3 size: 13 residues. Germline V CDR1 and CDR2: SGDLS, YYNGEE. Between the trimmed V and J ends, which lost 4 bases and 4 bases, there was a span of 11 bases. The chain's CDR3 is CASSRFVGETQYF. The CDR3 DNA sequence: TGTGCCAGCAGCAGGTTCGTTGGAGAGACCCAGTACTTC. Full variable domain (missing parts from reference TRBV9 and TRBJ2-5): DSGVTQTPKHLITATGQRVTLRCSPRSGDLSVYWYQQSLDQGLQFLIQYYNGEERAKGNILERFSAQQFPDLHSELNLSSLELGDSALYFCASSRFVGETQYFGPGTRLLVL.

The chain is built from TRBV29-1 and TRBJ1-1; possibly TRBD1 for D (6 bases). Germline values: CDR1 SQVTM, CDR2 ANQGSEA. The CDR3 covers 12 residues. Deletions cut 4 bases from V and 10 bases from J, with 16 bases between. Written as DNA, the CDR3 is TGCAGCGTTGGGACACAGGGCGGCGGAGCTTTCTTT. This sequence encodes CSVGTQGGGAFF.

This sequence joins TRBV7-9 and TRBJ2-7; 7 bases fit TRBD1. This CDR3 is 14 amino acids long. V lost 5 bases to trimming and J lost 6 bases; unmatched junction nucleotides: 10. CDR1 is SEHNR, CDR2 FQNEAQ, per germline (reference sequence). The CDR3 DNA follows: TGTGCCAGCAGCCGAAATTTGGACAGGCCCGAGCAGTACTTC. Translated, it gives CASSRNLDRPEQYF.

On this clonotype: An end of the junction does not agree with germline; a read error may underlie this. This chain connects TRBV10-2 to TRBJ2-1; 7 bases are a match to TRBD1. The CDR3 has 17 residues. CDR1 is WSHSY and CDR2 is SAAADI in the germline V gene. This chain's CDR3 is CASSDPLGQKSYNAQFF. The CDR3 coding sequence is TGCGCCAGCAGTGATCCATTGGGACAGAAGTCCTACAATGCGCAGTTCTTC.

This rearrangement joins TRBV6-6 to TRBJ2-7; D gene ambiguous. CDR1 is MNHNY, CDR2 SVGAGI, per germline (reference sequence). This CDR3 region has 14 residues. V lost 6 bases and J 3 bases, leaving 15 bases between the germline ends. Here the CDR3 reads CASSLLPSYYEQYF. For the CDR3, the DNA is TGTGCCAGCAGCCTATTACCATCATACTACGAGCAGTACTTC.

The genes are TRBV7-9 and TRBJ2-1, with 12 bases aligning to TRBD1. This CDR3 region has 15 residues. V was clipped by 2 bases and J by 6 bases; unmatched bases: 2. Germline CDR1 reads SEHNR; CDR2 reads FQNEAQ (reference sequence). The CDR3 nucleotides read TGTGCCAGCAGCTTACGGGACAGGGGGCTCAATGAGCAGTTCTTC. Translated, it gives CASSLRDRGLNEQFF.

The chain couples TRBV20-1 to TRBJ2-1, with TRBD1 matching over 8 bases. The CDR3 has 16 residues. With V trimmed by 0 bases and J by 1 base, 5 bases remained unmatched. CDR1 is DFQATT and CDR2 is SNEGSKA in the germline V gene (reference sequence). CDR3 sequence reads: CSARDLQGVSYNEQFF. The DNA of the CDR3 is TGCAGTGCTAGAGATTTACAGGGGGTTTCCTACAATGAGCAGTTCTTC.